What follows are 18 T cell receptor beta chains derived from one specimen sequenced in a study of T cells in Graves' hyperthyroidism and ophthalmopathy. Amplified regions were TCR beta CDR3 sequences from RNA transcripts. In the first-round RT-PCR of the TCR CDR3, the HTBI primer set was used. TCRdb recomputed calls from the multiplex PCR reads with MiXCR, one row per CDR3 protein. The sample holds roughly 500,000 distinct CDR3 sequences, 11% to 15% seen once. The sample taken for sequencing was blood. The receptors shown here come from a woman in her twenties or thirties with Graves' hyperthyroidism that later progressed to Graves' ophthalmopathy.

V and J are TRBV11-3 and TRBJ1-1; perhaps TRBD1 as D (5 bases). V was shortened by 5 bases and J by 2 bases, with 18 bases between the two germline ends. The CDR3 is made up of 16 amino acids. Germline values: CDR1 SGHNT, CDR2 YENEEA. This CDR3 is CASSQIGADANTEAFF. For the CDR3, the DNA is TGTGCCAGCAGCCAGATCGGGGCAGACGCTAACACTGAAGCTTTCTTT.

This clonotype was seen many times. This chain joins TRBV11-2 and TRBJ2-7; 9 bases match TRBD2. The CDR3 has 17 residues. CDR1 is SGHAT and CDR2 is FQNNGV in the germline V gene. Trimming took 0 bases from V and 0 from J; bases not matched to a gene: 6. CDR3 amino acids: CASSLEVASGTSYEQYF. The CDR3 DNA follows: TGTGCCAGCAGCTTAGAGGTGGCTAGCGGGACCTCCTACGAGCAGTACTTC.

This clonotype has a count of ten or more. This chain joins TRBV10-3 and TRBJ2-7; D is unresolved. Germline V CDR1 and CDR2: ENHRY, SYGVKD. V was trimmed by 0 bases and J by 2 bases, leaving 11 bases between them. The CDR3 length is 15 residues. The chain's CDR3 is CAISESRGGPYEQYF. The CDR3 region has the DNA TGTGCCATCAGTGAGTCTAGAGGCGGACCCTACGAGCAGTACTTC.

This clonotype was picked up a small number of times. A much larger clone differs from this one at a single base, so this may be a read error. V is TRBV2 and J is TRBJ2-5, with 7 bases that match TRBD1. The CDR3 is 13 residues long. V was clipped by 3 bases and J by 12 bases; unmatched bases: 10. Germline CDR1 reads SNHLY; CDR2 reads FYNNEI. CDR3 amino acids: CASSDTQGTTKYF. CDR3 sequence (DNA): TGTGCCAGCAGTGATACACAGGGGACGACTAAGTACTTC.

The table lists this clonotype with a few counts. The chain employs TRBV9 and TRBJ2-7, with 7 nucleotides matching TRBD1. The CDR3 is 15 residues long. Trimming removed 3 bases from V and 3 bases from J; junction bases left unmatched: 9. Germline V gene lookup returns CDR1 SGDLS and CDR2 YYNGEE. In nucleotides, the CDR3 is TGTGCCAGCAGCGGGACCGGGACAGATAGCTACGAGCAGTACTTC. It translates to CASSGTGTDSYEQYF.

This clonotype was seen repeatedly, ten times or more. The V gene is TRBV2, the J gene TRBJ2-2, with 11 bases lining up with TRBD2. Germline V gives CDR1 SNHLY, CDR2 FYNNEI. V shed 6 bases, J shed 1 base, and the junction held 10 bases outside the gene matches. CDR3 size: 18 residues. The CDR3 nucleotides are TGTGCCAGCAGGGTTCCGGGGACTAGCGGAGAGAACACCGGGGAGCTGTTTTTT. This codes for CASRVPGTSGENTGELFF.

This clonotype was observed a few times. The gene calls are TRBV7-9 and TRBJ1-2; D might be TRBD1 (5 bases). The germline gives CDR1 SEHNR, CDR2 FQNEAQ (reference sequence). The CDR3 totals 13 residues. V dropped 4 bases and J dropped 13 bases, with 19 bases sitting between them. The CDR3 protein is CASSSHASTGGTF. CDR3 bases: TGTGCCAGCAGCTCCCACGCCTCGACCGGGGGCACCTTC.

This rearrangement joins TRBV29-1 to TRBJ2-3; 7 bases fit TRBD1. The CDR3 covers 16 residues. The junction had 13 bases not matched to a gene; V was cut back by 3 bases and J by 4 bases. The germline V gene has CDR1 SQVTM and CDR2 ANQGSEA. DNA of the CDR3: TGCAGCGTTGAGAGCCTTGGGACAGACCTCGCAGATACGCAGTATTTT. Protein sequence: CSVESLGTDLADTQYF.

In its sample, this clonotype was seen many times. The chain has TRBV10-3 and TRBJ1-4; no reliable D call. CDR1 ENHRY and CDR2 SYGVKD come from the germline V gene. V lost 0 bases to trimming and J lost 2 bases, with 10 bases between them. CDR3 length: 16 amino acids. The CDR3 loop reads CAISESSGPTNEKLFF. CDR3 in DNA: TGTGCCATCAGTGAGTCGAGCGGGCCGACTAATGAAAAACTGTTTTTT.

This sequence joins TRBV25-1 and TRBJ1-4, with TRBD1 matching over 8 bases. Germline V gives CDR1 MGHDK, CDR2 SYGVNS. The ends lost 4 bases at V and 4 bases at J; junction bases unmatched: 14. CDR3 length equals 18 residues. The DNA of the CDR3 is TGTGCCAGCAGTGGCTTGGGACAGGCGGGGGCCATTAATGAAAAACTGTTTTTT. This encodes CASSGLGQAGAINEKLFF.

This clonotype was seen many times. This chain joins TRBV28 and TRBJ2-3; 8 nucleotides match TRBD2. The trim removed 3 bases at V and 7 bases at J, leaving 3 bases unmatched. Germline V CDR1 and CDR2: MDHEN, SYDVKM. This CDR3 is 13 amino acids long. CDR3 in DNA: TGTGCCAGCAGTTTGCGGGAGGCACATACGCAGTATTTT. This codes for CASSLREAHTQYF.

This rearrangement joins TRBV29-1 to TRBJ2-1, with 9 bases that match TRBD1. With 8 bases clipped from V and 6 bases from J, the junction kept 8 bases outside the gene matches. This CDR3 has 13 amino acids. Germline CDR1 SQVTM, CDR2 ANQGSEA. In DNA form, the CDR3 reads TGCAGCACCGGACTGGGACAGGGCAATGAGCAGTTCTTC. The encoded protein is CSTGLGQGNEQFF.

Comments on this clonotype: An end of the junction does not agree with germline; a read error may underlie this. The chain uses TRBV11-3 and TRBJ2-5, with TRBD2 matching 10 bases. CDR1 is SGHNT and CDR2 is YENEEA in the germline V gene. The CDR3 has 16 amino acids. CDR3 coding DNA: TGTGCCAACAGCTTGACCGAGACTAGCGGGCAAGAGACCCAGTACTTC. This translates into CANSLTETSGQETQYF.

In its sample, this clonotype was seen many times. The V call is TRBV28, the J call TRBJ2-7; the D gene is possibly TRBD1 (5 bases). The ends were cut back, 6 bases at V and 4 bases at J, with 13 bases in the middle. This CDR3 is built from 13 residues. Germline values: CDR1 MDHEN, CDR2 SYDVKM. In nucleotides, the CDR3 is TGTGCCAGCAGCATCAGGGCCATTTACGAGCAGTACTTC. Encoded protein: CASSIRAIYEQYF.

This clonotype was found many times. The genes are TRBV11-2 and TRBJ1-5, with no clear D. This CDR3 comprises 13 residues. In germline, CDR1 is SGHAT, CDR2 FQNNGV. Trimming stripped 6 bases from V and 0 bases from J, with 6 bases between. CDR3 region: CASSLYSNQPQHF. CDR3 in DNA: TGTGCCAGCAGTTTATATAGCAATCAGCCCCAGCATTTT.

CDR3 coding DNA: TGCAGCGTTGACAGGGGGCGGGTCCCCACCTTC. This gives the protein CSVDRGRVPTF. This chain connects TRBV29-1 to TRBJ1-2, with 8 bases matching TRBD1. V lost 3 bases, J lost 13 bases, and 7 bases stayed unmatched. This CDR3 is built from 11 residues. Germline V gene sequence: CDR1 SQVTM, CDR2 ANQGSEA.

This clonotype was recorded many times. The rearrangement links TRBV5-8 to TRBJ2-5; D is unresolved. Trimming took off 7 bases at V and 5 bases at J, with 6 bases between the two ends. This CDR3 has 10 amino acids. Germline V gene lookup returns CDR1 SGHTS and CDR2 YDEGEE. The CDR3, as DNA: TGTGCCAGCGGAAAGGAGACCCAGTACTTC. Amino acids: CASGKETQYF.

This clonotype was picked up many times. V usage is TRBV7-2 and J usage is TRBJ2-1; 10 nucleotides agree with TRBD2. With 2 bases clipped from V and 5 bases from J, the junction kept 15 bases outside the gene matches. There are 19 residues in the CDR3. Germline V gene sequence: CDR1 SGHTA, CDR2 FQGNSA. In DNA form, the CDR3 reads TGTGCCAGCAGCTTATTTTCGGAATTCTCTAGCGGGAGACACAATGAGCAGTTCTTC. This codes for CASSLFSEFSSGRHNEQFF.